The 20 T cell receptor beta chains reported below all come from one sample, sequenced in a study of blood T cell repertoires in COVID-19. TCRdb's table, derived via immunoSEQ multiplex PCR, lists solely in-frame clones and lacks some. The data contain 200,000 to 300,000 clones, approximately 82% of them singletons. The sequencing sample was made of peripheral blood. The receptors were sampled from a young man who had recovered from COVID-19.

The V and J genes are TRBV25-1 and TRBJ1-2; D uncertain. The V gene lost 3 bases and the J gene lost 9 bases, with 11 bases spanning the gap. The CDR3 loop spans 12 amino acids. Germline values: CDR1 MGHDK, CDR2 SYGVNS. CDR3 sequence reads: CASSDGGFSYTF. The CDR3 DNA sequence: TGTGCCAGCAGTGATGGAGGGTTTAGCTACACCTTC.

The rearrangement links TRBV18 to TRBJ2-5; 8 nucleotides agree with TRBD2. Trimming removed 4 bases from V and 2 bases from J; junction bases left unmatched: 6. In germline, CDR1 is KGHSH, CDR2 LQKENI. This CDR3 has 15 amino acids. The CDR3 nucleotides are TGTGCCAGCTCACTTCGAGCGGGGGCACAAGAGACCCAGTACTTC. Translated, it gives CASSLRAGAQETQYF.

The rearrangement joins TRBV7-2 to TRBJ1-2; D gene unclear. The germline V gene has CDR1 SGHTA and CDR2 FQGNSA. Trimming shortened V by 1 base and J by 6 bases, and 12 bases separated the two germline ends. The CDR3 is 14 residues long. DNA of the CDR3: TGTGCCAGCAGCTTAGATCCGCGGCCGGATGGCTACACCTTC. It is translated as CASSLDPRPDGYTF.

This clone showed up many times. J is TRBJ2-1 and V is TRBV20-1; D is uncertain. The CDR3 sequence is 14 residues long. Trimming left V 3 bases short and J 8 bases short, with 17 bases between. Germline-derived CDR1 and CDR2 are DFQATT and SNEGSKA (reference sequence). The CDR3 region has the DNA TGCAGTGCTAGTATGCCTCAACAGTACGATGAGCAGTTCTTC. Translation gives CSASMPQQYDEQFF.

The chain has TRBV2 and TRBJ1-5; 8 bases map to TRBD1. Trimming removed 5 bases from V and 6 bases from J; junction bases left unmatched: 6. CDR1 is SNHLY, CDR2 FYNNEI, per germline. The CDR3 consists of 14 residues. CDR3 coding DNA: TGTGCCAGCAGTCGACAGGGGATGGGTCAGCCCCAGCATTTT. Its protein product is CASSRQGMGQPQHF.

V and J are TRBV27 and TRBJ2-1; D might be TRBD2 (6 bases). Deletions cut 8 bases from V and 6 bases from J, with 20 bases between. Per germline, CDR1 MNHEY and CDR2 SMNVEV (reference sequence). This CDR3 is 15 amino acids long. CDR3 DNA sequence: TGTGCCAGCCATATTGCTGGACTAAGTACCAATGAGCAGTTCTTC. It translates to CASHIAGLSTNEQFF.

V gene TRBV2 combines with J gene TRBJ1-6; 12 positions agree with TRBD1. V lost 6 bases, J lost 9 bases, and 6 bases stayed unmatched. The CDR3 length is 15 residues. Germline V gives CDR1 SNHLY, CDR2 FYNNEI. The CDR3 DNA sequence: TGTGCCAGCAGGGGGACAGGGGGCTCTGTTTCACCCCTCCACTTT. This codes for CASRGTGGSVSPLHF.

This rearrangement joins TRBV6-5 to TRBJ1-5, with D possibly being TRBD1 (5 bases). The CDR3 consists of 13 residues. Trimming stripped 5 bases from V and 7 bases from J, with 12 bases between. CDR1 and CDR2 from the germline V gene are MNHEY and SVGAGI. CDR3 in amino acids: CASSQDIDQPQHF. As DNA, the CDR3 is TGTGCCAGCAGTCAGGACATAGACCAGCCCCAGCATTTT.

J is TRBJ2-3 and V is TRBV1; TRBD2 is the table's D call, not checked against the DNA. TRBV1 is annotated as a pseudogene. The CDR3 covers 16 residues. In nucleotides, the CDR3 is TGCACCAGCAGCCAAGATAAGGTACGAGCCGGGGATACGCAGTATTTT. Translating it yields CTSSQDKVRAGDTQYF.

The gene calls are TRBV4-1 and TRBJ1-3; tentatively, D is TRBD1 (6 bases). Per the germline V gene, CDR1 is MGHRA and CDR2 is YSYEKL. The V gene lost 2 bases and the J gene lost 3 bases, with 14 bases spanning the gap. The CDR3 is 16 residues long. The CDR3 DNA reads TGCGCCAGCAGCCAATATGGACAGTCTCTTGGAAACACCATATATTTT. Its translation: CASSQYGQSLGNTIYF.

The chain combines TRBV2 with TRBJ2-2; 9 bases agree with TRBD1. CDR3 size: 15 residues. The J segment lost 0 bases and the V segment lost 4 bases, leaving 0 bases of the junction unmatched. Germline CDR1 reads SNHLY; CDR2 reads FYNNEI. In nucleotides, the CDR3 is TGTGCCAGCAGTGGACAGGGGGCGAACACCGGGGAGCTGTTTTTT. Its protein product is CASSGQGANTGELFF.

A single count supports this clone. The chain has TRBV7-9 and TRBJ2-7; TRBD2 matches 10 bases. The ends lost 1 base at V and 11 bases at J; junction bases unmatched: 8. Germline lookup yields CDR1 SEHNR and CDR2 FQNEAQ (reference sequence). This CDR3 is built from 14 residues. CDR3 amino acids: CASSLGGTSDVEYF. Here the CDR3 DNA reads TGTGCCAGCAGCTTAGGGGGGACTAGCGACGTGGAGTACTTC.

J is TRBJ1-1 and V is TRBV7-9, with 10 bases fitting TRBD1. The CDR3 has 14 amino acids. V was clipped by 5 bases and J by 7 bases; unmatched bases: 7. Germline values: CDR1 SEHNR, CDR2 FQNEAQ (reference sequence). CDR3 loop: CASSRQGAPLEAFF. The CDR3 bases are TGTGCCAGCAGCCGACAGGGGGCCCCGCTTGAAGCTTTCTTT.

V gene TRBV12-3 or TRBV12-4 combines with J gene TRBJ1-2, with D hard to call. V shed 3 bases and J shed 3 bases, with 8 bases lying between them. The CDR3 runs to 13 residues. CDR3 sequence reads: CASSFVRDYGYTF. The CDR3 DNA follows: TGTGCCAGCAGTTTTGTGCGAGACTATGGCTACACCTTC.

V usage is TRBV11-1 and J usage is TRBJ2-7, with TRBD2 matching over 7 bases. The CDR3 has 15 amino acids. V shed 3 bases and J 3 bases; nucleotides not matched to a gene: 8. Germline loops: CDR1 SGHAT, CDR2 FQDESV (reference sequence). CDR3 sequence (DNA): TGTGCCAGCAGCTTCGGACCGGGACTACACTACGAGCAGTACGTC. Its protein is CASSFGPGLHYEQYV.

The rearrangement joins TRBV9 to TRBJ1-1, with TRBD1 matching 8 bases. Germline CDR1 reads SGDLS; CDR2 reads YYNGEE. There are 14 residues in the CDR3. V shed 0 bases, J shed 5 bases, and the junction held 3 bases outside the gene matches. CDR3: CASSVGTGRTEAFF. The CDR3 DNA follows: TGTGCCAGCAGCGTAGGGACAGGGAGGACTGAAGCTTTCTTT.

This clone has more than one count but fewer than ten. V is TRBV2 and J is TRBJ2-7; TRBD1 agrees at 8 bases. J gave up 2 bases and V 6 bases, and 3 bases lay outside the gene matches. This CDR3 comprises 13 residues. Germline loops: CDR1 SNHLY, CDR2 FYNNEI. Here the CDR3 DNA reads TGTGCCAGCAGGGGGACAGGTCCCTACGAGCAGTACGTC. Protein: CASRGTGPYEQYV.

The chain recombines TRBV7-3 with TRBJ1-6; D gene uncertain. V was shortened by 3 bases and J by 7 bases, with 10 bases between the two germline ends. The CDR3 extends over 14 amino acids. Germline V CDR1 and CDR2: SGHTA, FQGTGA. The CDR3 reads CASSFAPGNSPLHF. The CDR3 coding sequence is TGTGCCAGCAGCTTCGCACCCGGGAATTCACCCCTCCACTTT. The full variable domain, rest sourced from reference TRBV7-3 and TRBJ1-6, is GAGVSQTPSNKVTEKGKYVELRCDPISGHTALYWYRQSLGQGPEFLIYFQGTGAADDSGLPNDRFFAVRPEGSVSTLKIQRTERGDSAVYLCASSFAPGNSPLHFGNGTRLTVT.

This sequence joins TRBV14 and TRBJ1-2, with D possibly TRBD1 on 6 matching bases. Trimming took off 4 bases at V and 4 bases at J, with 10 bases between the two ends. Germline-derived CDR1 and CDR2 are SGHDN and FVKESK. CDR3 length equals 13 residues. CDR3 DNA sequence: TGTGCCAGCAGCCCAGGGGCAACCTATGGCTACACCTTC. Its translation is CASSPGATYGYTF.

This clone has a handful of counts. CDR3 in amino acids: CASSRTGYSNQPQHF. CDR3 DNA: TGTGCCAGTAGTAGGACAGGATATAGCAATCAGCCCCAGCATTTT. The chain couples TRBV19 to TRBJ1-5; 7 bases map to TRBD1. J gave up 0 bases and V 4 bases, and 3 bases lay outside the gene matches. The length of the CDR3 is 15 residues. Germline V gene sequence: CDR1 LNHDA, CDR2 SQIVND (reference sequence).